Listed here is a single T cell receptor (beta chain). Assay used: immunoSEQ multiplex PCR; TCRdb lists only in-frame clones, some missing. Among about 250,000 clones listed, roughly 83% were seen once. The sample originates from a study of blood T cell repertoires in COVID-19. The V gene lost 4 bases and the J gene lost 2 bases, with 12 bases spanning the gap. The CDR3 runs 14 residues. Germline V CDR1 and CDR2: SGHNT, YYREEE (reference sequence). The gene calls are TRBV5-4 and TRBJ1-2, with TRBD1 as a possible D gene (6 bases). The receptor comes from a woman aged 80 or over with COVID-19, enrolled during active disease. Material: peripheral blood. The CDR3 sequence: CASSLSGANYGYTF. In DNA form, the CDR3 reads TGTGCCAGCAGCCTTTCAGGGGCGAACTATGGCTACACCTTC. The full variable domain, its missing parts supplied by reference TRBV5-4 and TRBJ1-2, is ETGVTQSPTHLIKTRGQQVTLRCSSQSGHNTVSWYQQALGQGPQFIFQYYREEENGRGNFPPRFSGLQFPNYSSELNVNALELDDSALYLCASSLSGANYGYTFGSGTRLTVV.